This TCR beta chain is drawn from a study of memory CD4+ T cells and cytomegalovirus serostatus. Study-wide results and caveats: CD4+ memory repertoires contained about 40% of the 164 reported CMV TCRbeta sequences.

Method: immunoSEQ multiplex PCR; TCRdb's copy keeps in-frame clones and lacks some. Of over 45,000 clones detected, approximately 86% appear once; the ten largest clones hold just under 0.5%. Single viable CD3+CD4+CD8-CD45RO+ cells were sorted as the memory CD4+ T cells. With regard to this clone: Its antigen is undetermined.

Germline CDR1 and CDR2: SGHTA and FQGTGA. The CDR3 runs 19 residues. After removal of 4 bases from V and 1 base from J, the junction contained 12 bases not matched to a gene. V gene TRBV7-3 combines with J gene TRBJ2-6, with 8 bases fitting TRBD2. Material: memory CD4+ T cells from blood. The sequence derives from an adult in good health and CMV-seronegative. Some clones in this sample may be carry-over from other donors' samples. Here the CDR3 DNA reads TGTGCCAGCAGCTCTTACCCCGGGAGGGGGGAATCTGGGGCCAACGTCCTGACTTTC. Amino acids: CASSSYPGRGESGANVLTF.